Here is one TCR beta chain with its context. What it binds is unknown. The sample originates from a study of siplizumab effects on memory and regulatory T cells. General study findings and limits: Naive T cells looked more diverse than memory cells, and they looked like major contributors to the alloresponse. Tregs that proliferated in siplizumab cultures did not have their suppressive function confirmed.

Germline CDR1 is SNHLY and CDR2 is FYNNEI. Trimming took 7 bases from V and 4 from J; bases not matched to a gene: 3. The CDR3 is 14 residues long. It was about 100,000 TCR templates that were assayed per sample. Repertoires were generated with immunoSEQ multiplex PCR, while TCRdb's copy carries only in-frame clones and drops some. Among fewer than 110,000 clones listed, about nine tenths were seen once. The sequence derives from a human donor in good health. The rearrangement links TRBV2 to TRBJ2-2; 10 bases align to TRBD2. Specimen: non-Treg CD4+ T cells sorted from blood. CDR3 coding DNA: TGTGCCAGCAACGAGCGGGAGGGCACCGGGGAGCTGTTTTTT. Amino acid sequence: CASNEREGTGELFF.